This T cell receptor (beta chain) was sequenced in a study of cytomegalovirus exposure and HLA in healthy donors. The PCR used 60 Vbeta and 13 Jbeta primers. TCRdb's copy holds only in-frame clones and misses some; the assay was immunoSEQ multiplex PCR. The table records 130,000 or so clones, approximately 91% of them present only once. The CDR3 loop spans 14 amino acids. CDR1 and CDR2 (germline): MNHNS, SASEGT. Regarding this clone: One end of the junction varies from germline; a read error may be responsible.

Material: PBMCs. The receptor's source is a woman in her thirties or forties in good health and CMV-seronegative. The gene calls are TRBV6-1 and TRBJ1-4; TRBD1 matches 9 bases. CDR3 nucleotides: TGTGCCAGCAGTGAAGCGTGGGTCGGACAGGGGCCCCGGTTT. It translates to CASSEAWVGQGPRF.